The entry that follows covers one T cell receptor beta chain sequence. Its antigen is unknown. PCR primers comprised 60 Vbeta and 13 Jbeta primers. The method was immunoSEQ multiplex PCR; TCRdb's version includes in-frame clones alone and lacks a portion of them. In total, the table holds more than 90,000 clones. V shed 3 bases and J shed 4 bases, with 15 bases lying between them. This CDR3 contains 15 residues. Germline CDR1 is MGHRA and CDR2 is YSYEKL. These data come from a study of cytomegalovirus exposure and HLA in healthy donors. The wider study: In an earlier analysis, approximately 120 million unique TCR beta sequences were found from 150 million to 200 million T cells. Study-wide results and limits: Researchers counted 164 TCR beta chains as cytomegalovirus-associated.

J is TRBJ1-1 and V is TRBV4-1; D remains unclear. The sample consisted of PBMCs. This TCR was sampled from a man aged 40-50 years in good health and CMV-seropositive. CDR3 sequence reads: CASSHGPERGTEAFF. The CDR3 bases are TGCGCCAGCAGCCATGGACCGGAACGGGGCACTGAAGCTTTCTTT.